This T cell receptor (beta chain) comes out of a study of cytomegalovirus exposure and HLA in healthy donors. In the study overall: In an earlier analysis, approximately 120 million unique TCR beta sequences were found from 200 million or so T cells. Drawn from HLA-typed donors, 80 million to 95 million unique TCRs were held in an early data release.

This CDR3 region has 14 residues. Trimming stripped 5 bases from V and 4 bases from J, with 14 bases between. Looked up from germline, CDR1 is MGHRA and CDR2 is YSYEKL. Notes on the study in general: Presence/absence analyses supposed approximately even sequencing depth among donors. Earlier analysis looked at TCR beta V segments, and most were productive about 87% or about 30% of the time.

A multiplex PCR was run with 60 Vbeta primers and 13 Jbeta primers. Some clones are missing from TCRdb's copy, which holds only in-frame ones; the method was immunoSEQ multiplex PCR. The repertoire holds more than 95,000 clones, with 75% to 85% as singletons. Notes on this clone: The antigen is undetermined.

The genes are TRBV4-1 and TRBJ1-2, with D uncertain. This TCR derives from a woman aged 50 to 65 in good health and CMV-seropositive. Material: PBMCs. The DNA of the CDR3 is TGCGCCAGCAGCGAAACCACGGGGATCTATGGCTACACCTTC. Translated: CASSETTGIYGYTF.